This T cell receptor (beta chain) derives from a study of cytomegalovirus exposure and HLA in healthy donors. Study at large: Membership in the Caucasian-associated ancestry cluster was found for 81% of roughly 360 genotyped donors.

Amplification used 60 Vbeta primers and 13 Jbeta primers. Only in-frame clones appear in the TCRdb table, and some are missing; sequencing was by immunoSEQ multiplex PCR. The table includes some 90,000 clones, 81% detected once. The TCR sequence derives from a woman aged 70-85 years in good health and CMV-seropositive. The sequencing sample was made of PBMCs.

DNA for the CDR3: TGTGCCAGCAGTGTAGACTACTCTTCCTACAATGAGCAGTTCTTC. Its protein product is CASSVDYSSYNEQFF. The chain carries TRBV7-2 and TRBJ2-1, with D possibly TRBD2 on 5 matching bases. CDR3 length: 15 amino acids. Looked up from germline, CDR1 is SGHTA and CDR2 is FQGNSA. V dropped 6 bases and J dropped 1 base, with 13 bases sitting between them.